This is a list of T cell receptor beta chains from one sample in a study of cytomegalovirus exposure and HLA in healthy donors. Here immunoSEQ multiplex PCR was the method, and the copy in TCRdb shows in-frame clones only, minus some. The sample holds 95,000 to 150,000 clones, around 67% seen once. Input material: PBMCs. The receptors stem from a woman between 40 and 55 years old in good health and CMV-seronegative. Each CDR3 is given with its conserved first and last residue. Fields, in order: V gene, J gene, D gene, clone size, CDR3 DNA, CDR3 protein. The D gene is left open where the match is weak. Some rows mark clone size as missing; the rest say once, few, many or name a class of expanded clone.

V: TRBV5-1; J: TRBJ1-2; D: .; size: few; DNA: TGCGCCAGCAGCTTGGCCGTTCCAGATGGCTACACCTTC; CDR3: CASSLAVPDGYTF
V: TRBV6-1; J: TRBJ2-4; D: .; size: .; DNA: TGTACCAGCAGTGCCATCGGGGGCATTCAGTACTTC; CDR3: CTSSAIGGIQYF
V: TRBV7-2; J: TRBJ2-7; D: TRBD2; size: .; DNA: TGTGCCAGCAGCTTAATAAGCGGGAACCAAGAGCAGTACTTC; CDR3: CASSLISGNQEQYF
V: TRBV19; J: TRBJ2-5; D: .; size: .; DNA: TGTGCCAGTAGTATGCTGGACAGCCAAGAGACCCAGTACTTC; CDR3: CASSMLDSQETQYF
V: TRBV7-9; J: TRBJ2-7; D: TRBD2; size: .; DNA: TGTTCCAGCAGCTTAGTGTTCCGGCTAGCGGGGTCCTACGAGCAGTACTTC; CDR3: CSSSLVFRLAGSYEQYF
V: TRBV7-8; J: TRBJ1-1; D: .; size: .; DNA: TGTGCCAGCAGCTTAGGACGGGGTTACTACTACCATATGAACACTGAAGCTTTCTTT; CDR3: CASSLGRGYYYHMNTEAFF
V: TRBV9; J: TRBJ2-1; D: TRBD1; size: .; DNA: TGTGCCAGCAGCACACCTCGGACAGGGAGCTCCTACAATGAGCAGTTCTTC; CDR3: CASSTPRTGSSYNEQFF
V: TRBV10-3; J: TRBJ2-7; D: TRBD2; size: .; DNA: TGTGCCATCAGTGACCCTACTAGCGGGAGGGCTTTCGGGTACGAGCAGTACTTC; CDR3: CAISDPTSGRAFGYEQYF
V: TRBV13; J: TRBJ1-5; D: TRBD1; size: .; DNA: TGTGCCAGCAGCTTAGGGCCGGGACAGGGGTATCAGCCCCAGCATTTT; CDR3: CASSLGPGQGYQPQHF
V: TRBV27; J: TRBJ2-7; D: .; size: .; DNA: TGTGCCAGCAGTTTAGTGGCAGCCGGGGCCTACGAGCAGTACTTC; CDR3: CASSLVAAGAYEQYF
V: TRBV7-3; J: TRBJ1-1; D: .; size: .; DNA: TGTGCCAGCAGCTTTTCTGGGGAGGGAACTGAAGCTTTCTTT; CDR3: CASSFSGEGTEAFF
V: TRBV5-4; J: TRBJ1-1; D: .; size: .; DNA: TGTGCCAGCAGCTTGGCCGGACGTCAGGAGGGAGCTTTCTTT; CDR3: CASSLAGRQEGAFF
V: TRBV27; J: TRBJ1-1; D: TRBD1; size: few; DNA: TGTGCCAGCAGTCCTAAGACAGGGCTGAACACTGAAGCTTTCTTT; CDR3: CASSPKTGLNTEAFF
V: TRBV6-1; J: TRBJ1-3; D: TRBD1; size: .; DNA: TGTGCCAGCAGTGGATCCGGGACAGGCAGCTCCACCATATATTTT; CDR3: CASSGSGTGSSTIYF
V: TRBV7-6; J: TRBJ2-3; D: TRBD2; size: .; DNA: TGTGCCAGCAGCATCGGACTAGCGGCGCGCACAGATACGCAGTATTTT; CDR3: CASSIGLAARTDTQYF
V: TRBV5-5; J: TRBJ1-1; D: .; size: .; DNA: TGTGCCAGCAGCCCAGACAGGAGAGAAGCTTTCTTT; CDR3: CASSPDRREAFF
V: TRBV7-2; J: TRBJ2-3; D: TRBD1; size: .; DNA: TGTGCCAGCAGCCCCCTGGGGACAGGATCCTATACGCAGTATTTT; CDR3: CASSPLGTGSYTQYF
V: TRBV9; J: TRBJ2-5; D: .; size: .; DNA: TGTGCCAGCAGCCCAGAGGGGGAACAAGAGACCCAGTACTTC; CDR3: CASSPEGEQETQYF
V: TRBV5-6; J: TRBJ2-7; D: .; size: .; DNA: TGTGCCAGCAGCTTGCTAGGTTCTTACGAGCAGTACTTC; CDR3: CASSLLGSYEQYF
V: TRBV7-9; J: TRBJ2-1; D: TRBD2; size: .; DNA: TGTGCCAGCAGCTTAGGGGACTATGCAGAGCATGGTGAGCAGTTCTTC; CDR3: CASSLGDYAEHGEQFF